The 23 T cell receptor beta chains below all came from one sample that was sequenced in a study of spatial heterogeneity in lung cancer. Time point of the sample: sample taken at primary tumor resection. TCRdb independently ran MiXCR on the 5' RACE reads; one entry per CDR3 protein. The profile shows some 37,000 distinct CDR3 sequences, 7.5% of them singletons. The sample in question was PBMCs, obtained at surgery. The receptors were sampled from a male donor with early-stage non-small cell lung cancer.

This clonotype was counted ten times or more. J is TRBJ1-1 and V is TRBV30, with D tentatively TRBD1 (5 bases). The V gene lost 2 bases and the J gene lost 3 bases, with 10 bases spanning the gap. The CDR3 length is 13 residues. From germline, CDR1 is GTSNPN and CDR2 SVGIG (reference sequence). The CDR3 nucleotides are TGTGCCTGGAGTCAGGGAGCGGACACTGAAGCTTTCTTT. Translation: CAWSQGADTEAFF.

The table lists this clonotype with many counts. The chain is built from TRBV6-2 or TRBV6-3 and TRBJ1-5, with D perhaps TRBD1 (5 bases). The CDR3 length is 16 residues. Germline V lookup: CDR1 MNHEY, CDR2 SVGEGT. V lost 7 bases and J 2 bases, leaving 18 bases between the germline ends. CDR3 sequence (DNA): TGTGCCAGCACCACCCAAGCGCAGGGTGGCAATCAGCCCCAGCATTTT. This translates into CASTTQAQGGNQPQHF.

This clonotype was seen repeatedly, ten times or more. This chain connects TRBV7-2 to TRBJ2-5; possible D gene TRBD2, 6 bases. Trimming took 6 bases from V and 2 from J, leaving 10 bases between them. The CDR3 is 13 amino acids. Germline V lookup: CDR1 SGHTA, CDR2 FQGNSA. CDR3 in amino acids: CASSRDSQETQYF. CDR3 nucleotides: TGTGCCAGCAGTCGGGACTCACAAGAGACCCAGTACTTC.

The V gene is TRBV7-2, the J gene TRBJ1-1; the D gene is possibly TRBD1 (6 bases). From germline, CDR1 is SGHTA and CDR2 FQGNSA. The CDR3 runs 12 residues. Trimming removed 3 bases from V and 6 bases from J, with 8 bases in between. In nucleotides, the CDR3 is TGTGCCAGCAGCTTCAGGGGTTCTGAAGCTTTCTTT. It specifies CASSFRGSEAFF.

Concerning this clonotype: Given a much more abundant clone one base away, this may be a read error. This chain connects TRBV11-2 to TRBJ2-1; no firm D call. The CDR3 has 12 residues. Germline CDR1 SGHAT, CDR2 FQNNGV. Here the CDR3 reads CASSLAYNERFF. CDR3 bases: TGTGCCAGCAGCTTAGCGTACAATGAGCGGTTCTTC.

This clonotype appeared many times. The V and J genes are TRBV18 and TRBJ2-5; 10 bases agree with TRBD1. The CDR3 loop spans 15 amino acids. After removal of 0 bases from V and 3 bases from J, the junction contained 1 base not matched to a gene. Germline V lookup: CDR1 KGHSH, CDR2 LQKENI. The CDR3 is CASSPPGTGEETQYF. The CDR3 nucleotides read TGTGCCAGCTCACCACCCGGGACAGGGGAAGAGACCCAGTACTTC.

CDR3 DNA sequence: TGTGCCAGCAACAAGTCGGGGACAGCTAGCACAGATACGCAGTATTTT. It specifies CASNKSGTASTDTQYF. This chain uses TRBV21-1 with TRBJ2-3; the table's D call, TRBD1, was not checked against the DNA. TRBV21-1 is noted as a pseudogene. The CDR3 runs 16 residues.

This clonotype was counted only a few times. This rearrangement joins TRBV25-1 to TRBJ2-7; tentatively, D is TRBD2 (5 bases). This CDR3 spans 13 amino acids. V was cut by 3 bases and J by 9 bases, with 15 bases left in between. The V gene's germline CDR1 is MGHDK and CDR2 SYGVNS. The CDR3 DNA reads as TGTGCCAGCAGTGAGGCGGAGGAAGAGGGGCAGTACTTC. Translated, it gives CASSEAEEEGQYF.

Only a few counts were recorded for this clonotype. The rearrangement joins TRBV5-1 to TRBJ2-2; D is unclear. The CDR3 length is 15 residues. V lost 3 bases to trimming and J lost 0 bases, with 9 bases between them. Germline CDR1 and CDR2: SGHRS and YFSETQ. CDR3 loop: CASSYGVSNTGELFF. CDR3 bases: TGCGCCAGCAGCTATGGGGTGTCGAACACCGGGGAGCTGTTTTTT.

The V and J genes are TRBV20-1 and TRBJ1-5, with TRBD1 as a possible D gene (6 bases). Germline V gives CDR1 DFQATT, CDR2 SNEGSKA (reference sequence). Trimming removed 0 bases at V and 1 base at J, with 7 bases between. The CDR3 runs 14 residues. DNA for the CDR3: TGCAGTGCTAGAGAGGGGGCGAGCAATCAGCCCCAGCATTTT. This encodes CSAREGASNQPQHF.

This clonotype was seen many times. This chain connects TRBV29-1 to TRBJ1-2; the D gene is possibly TRBD1 (5 bases). The CDR3 runs to 11 residues. The V end lost 6 bases, the J end lost 6 bases, and 11 bases lay between the germline ends. Germline CDR1 and CDR2: SQVTM and ANQGSEA. In nucleotides, the CDR3 is TGCAGCGTCGGGGGGTATGATGGCTACACCTTC. Residues: CSVGGYDGYTF.

V gene TRBV16 combines with J gene TRBJ2-2; D gene uncertain. V shed 2 bases and J shed 4 bases, with 2 bases lying between them. The germline gives CDR1 KGHSY, CDR2 FQNENV. CDR3 length: 12 residues. CDR3 coding DNA: TGTGCCAGCAGCCAAGGCACCGGGGAGCTGTTTTTT. Translation: CASSQGTGELFF. Variable domain in full (rest from reference TRBV16 and TRBJ2-2): GEEVAQTPKHLVRGEGQKAKLYCAPIKGHSYVFWYQQVLKNEFKFLISFQNENVFDETGMPKERFSAKCLPNSPCSLEIQATKLEDSAVYFCASSQGTGELFFGEGSRLTVL.

This clonotype has ten or more counts. An end of the junction differs from the germline gene, which may be a read error. This chain uses TRBV7-7 with TRBJ2-7; 8 bases fit TRBD1. Looked up from germline, CDR1 is SSHAT and CDR2 is FNYEAQ (reference sequence). This CDR3 has 15 amino acids. The CDR3 here is CASSLGPGQGYEQYF. CDR3 sequence (DNA): TGTGCTAGCAGCTTAGGTCCCGGACAGGGATACGAGCAGTACTTC.

The sample holds many counts of this clonotype. The V gene is TRBV9, the J gene TRBJ2-6; 9 bases match TRBD1. V lost 3 bases and J lost 2; bases outside the gene matches: 15. This CDR3 region has 20 residues. Germline CDR1 SGDLS, CDR2 YYNGEE. CDR3 coding DNA: TGTGCCAGCAGCGACCGGGACAGGGACTTGAGAGTTCCTGGGGCCAACGTCCTGACTTTC. Translation gives CASSDRDRDLRVPGANVLTF.

This clonotype was seen many times. V and J are TRBV2 and TRBJ2-1, with 7 bases identical to TRBD1. The V gene end was trimmed by 6 bases and the J gene end by 5 bases; junction bases not matched to a gene: 10. The CDR3 is made up of 15 amino acids. CDR1 is SNHLY and CDR2 is FYNNEI in the germline V gene. CDR3 protein: CASSSGQVGNNEQFF. In DNA form, the CDR3 reads TGTGCCAGCAGCTCAGGACAGGTTGGGAACAATGAGCAGTTCTTC.

This clonotype was seen many times. The V gene is TRBV20-1, the J gene TRBJ1-4; the D gene is possibly TRBD1 (6 bases). Trimming took 1 base from V and 5 from J, leaving 11 bases between them. The CDR3 consists of 14 residues. Germline assignment: CDR1 DFQATT and CDR2 SNEGSKA (reference sequence). CDR3: CSARVGGLNEKLFF. For the CDR3, the DNA is TGCAGTGCTAGAGTGGGGGGGCTCAATGAAAAACTGTTTTTT.

In its sample, this clonotype was seen a few times. The chain carries TRBV6-2 or TRBV6-3 and TRBJ2-5; the match to TRBD2 covers 8 bases. V lost 6 bases to trimming and J lost 1 base; unmatched junction nucleotides: 10. This CDR3 has 16 residues. Germline CDR1 reads MNHEY; CDR2 reads SVGEGT. CDR3 protein: CASRGAAAGAQETQYF. CDR3 DNA sequence: TGTGCCAGCAGAGGCGCGGCAGCGGGGGCCCAAGAGACCCAGTACTTC.

V gene TRBV5-1 combines with J gene TRBJ2-2, with D possibly being TRBD1 (6 bases). The CDR3 totals 14 residues. CDR1 is SGHRS, CDR2 YFSETQ, per germline. Trimming removed 3 bases from V and 1 base from J, with 7 bases in between. The DNA for the CDR3 is TGCGCCAGCAGCTCGGGACAGAACACCGGGGAGCTGTTTTTT. It yields the protein CASSSGQNTGELFF.

The sample holds a few counts of this clonotype. The V gene is TRBV10-3, the J gene TRBJ2-3; 11 bases map to TRBD2. The CDR3 spans 19 residues. J was trimmed by 7 bases and V by 2 bases; bases with no gene match: 17. Germline-derived CDR1 and CDR2 are ENHRY and SYGVKD. The CDR3 here is CAISERGSGGGDLRHTQYF. The CDR3 bases are TGTGCCATCAGTGAGAGGGGTAGCGGGGGGGGAGACCTACGCCATACGCAGTATTTT.

This clonotype occurred a few times. V and J are TRBV13 and TRBJ2-2; D is possibly TRBD1 (5 bases). This CDR3 region has 12 residues. With 2 bases removed from V and 9 bases from J, the gap between germline ends came to 7 bases. Germline V lookup: CDR1 PRHDT, CDR2 FYEKMQ (reference sequence). The CDR3 DNA sequence: TGTGCCAGCAGCTTACAGGGCCGGGAGCTGTTTTTT. Encoded protein: CASSLQGRELFF. The whole variable domain, remainder taken from reference TRBV13 and TRBJ2-2, is AAGVIQSPRHLIKEKRETATLKCYPIPRHDTVYWYQQGPGQDPQFLISFYEKMQSDKGSIPDRFSAQQFSDYHSELNMSSLELGDSALYFCASSLQGRELFFGEGSRLTVL.

This clonotype has just a few counts. The CDR3 loop reads CATSVGQTKTQYF. The CDR3 DNA sequence: TGTGCCACCAGTGTTGGACAGACGAAGACCCAGTACTTC. The rearrangement joins TRBV24-1 to TRBJ2-5, with D maybe TRBD1 (6 bases). V lost 5 bases and J lost 6, with 12 bases in between. The germline V gene encodes CDR1 KGHDR and CDR2 SFDVKD. This CDR3 region has 13 residues.

V gene TRBV6-1 combines with J gene TRBJ2-3; possible D gene TRBD2, 6 bases. Trimming left V 2 bases short and J 2 bases short, with 29 bases between. Germline V gives CDR1 MNHNS, CDR2 SASEGT. This CDR3 is 21 amino acids long. Written as DNA, the CDR3 is TGTGCCAGCAGTGAATTCGGTGAAGGGGTGGCGGGATACCCTTTCACAGATACGCAGTATTTT. Protein sequence: CASSEFGEGVAGYPFTDTQYF.

This clonotype was observed a few times. This chain links TRBV24-1 with TRBJ2-1; D possibly corresponds to TRBD1 (6 bases). The germline V and J ends were trimmed by 4 bases and 8 bases, with 14 bases remaining between them. Germline V gene data show CDR1 as KGHDR and CDR2 as SFDVKD. There are 14 residues in the CDR3. The CDR3 is CATSDRSTGHEQFF. In DNA, the CDR3 is TGTGCCACCAGTGACCGATCGACAGGCCATGAGCAGTTCTTC.